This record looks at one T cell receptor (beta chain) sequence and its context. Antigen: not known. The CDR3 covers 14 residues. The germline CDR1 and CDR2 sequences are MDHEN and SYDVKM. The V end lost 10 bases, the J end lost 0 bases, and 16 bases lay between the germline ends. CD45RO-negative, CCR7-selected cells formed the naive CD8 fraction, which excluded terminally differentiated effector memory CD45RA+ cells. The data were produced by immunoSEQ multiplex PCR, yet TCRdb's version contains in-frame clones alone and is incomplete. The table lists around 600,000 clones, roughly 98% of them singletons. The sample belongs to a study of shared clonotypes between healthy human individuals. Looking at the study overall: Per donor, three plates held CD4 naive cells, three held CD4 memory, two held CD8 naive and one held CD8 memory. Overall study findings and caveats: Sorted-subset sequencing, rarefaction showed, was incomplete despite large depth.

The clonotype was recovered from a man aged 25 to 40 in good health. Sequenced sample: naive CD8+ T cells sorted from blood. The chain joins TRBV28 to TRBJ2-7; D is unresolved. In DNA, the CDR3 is TGTGCCACCACGGAACAACTCATCTCCTACGAGCAGTACTTC. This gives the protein CATTEQLISYEQYF.